This T cell receptor (beta chain) was sequenced in a study of blood T cell repertoires in COVID-19. Overall study: There were acute and convalescent COVID-19 samples, and they came from the United States, Italy and Spain. PBMCs, B-cell-depleted T cells, or T cells provided the cDNA or gDNA that made up the material.

The ends lost 4 bases at V and 4 bases at J; junction bases unmatched: 10. Germline values: CDR1 SGHRS, CDR2 YFSETQ. This CDR3 is built from 16 residues. This clone was detected once. Only in-frame clones appear in the TCRdb table, and some are missing; sequencing was by immunoSEQ multiplex PCR. The sample holds approximately 430,000 clones, more than 80% seen once. This chain uses TRBV5-1 with TRBJ2-3, with 9 bases that match TRBD2. The sample comprised peripheral blood. The TCR originated in a woman between 25 and 40 years old with active or convalescent COVID-19. The CDR3 region is CASSGIAGARADTQYF. The CDR3, as DNA: TGCGCCAGCAGCGGGATAGCGGGAGCCAGGGCAGATACGCAGTATTTT.